These 32 T cell receptor beta chains came from one sample sequenced in a study of blood T cells in healthy people across ages. A second about 6 to 11 cycle PCR used barcoded and J-beta primers. From the 5' RACE reads, TCRdb called clonotypes with MiXCR, one entry per CDR3 protein. The table records nearly 800,000 distinct CDR3 sequences, 20% to 25% of them present only once. The sample was also reused in another study, on T cells of mothers and their children.

Sequencing was carried out using blood. These receptors all stem from a boy between 5 and 17 years old in good health.

The rearrangement joins TRBV11-1 to TRBJ2-5; 8 nucleotides match TRBD1. V lost 4 bases to trimming and J lost 5 bases; unmatched junction nucleotides: 9. This CDR3 spans 15 amino acids. CDR1 and CDR2 (germline): SGHAT, FQDESV (reference sequence). The CDR3 nucleotides are TGTGCCAGCAGCTACCGGACAGGGAGTGGCGAGACCCAGTACTTC. It is translated as CASSYRTGSGETQYF.

The chain links TRBV5-1 to TRBJ2-5; D is ambiguous. The V gene's germline CDR1 is SGHRS and CDR2 YFSETQ. V shed 3 bases and J shed 4 bases, with 13 bases lying between them. The CDR3 sequence is 14 residues long. CDR3 protein: CASSSTGVVETQYF. CDR3 in DNA: TGCGCCAGCAGCTCCACGGGTGTGGTAGAGACCCAGTACTTC.

The chain couples TRBV4-3 to TRBJ2-1; TRBD2 might be the D (5 bases). The CDR3 has 16 amino acids. Trimming removed 1 base at V and 15 bases at J, with 25 bases between. Germline CDR1 and CDR2: LGHNA and YSLEER. CDR3 amino acids: CASSQGGGLGGPPPFF. The CDR3, as DNA: TGCGCCAGCAGCCAAGGTGGCGGTCTCGGAGGTCCTCCCCCGTTCTTC.

This clonotype was seen a handful of times. V usage is TRBV4-3 and J usage is TRBJ2-1; TRBD1 aligns across 8 bases. This CDR3 is built from 16 residues. CDR1 and CDR2 (germline): LGHNA, YSLEER. V gave up 0 bases and J gave up 6 bases; unmatched junction bases: 7. CDR3: CASSQEPQQGVNEQFF. The CDR3 DNA reads as TGCGCCAGCAGCCAAGAGCCGCAACAGGGGGTCAATGAGCAGTTCTTC.

This clonotype was observed a few times. The chain combines TRBV20-1 with TRBJ2-1; D remains unclear. Trimming left V 0 bases short and J 0 bases short, with 12 bases between. CDR1 and CDR2 from the germline V gene are DFQATT and SNEGSKA (reference sequence). The CDR3 is 16 amino acids. As DNA, the CDR3 is TGCAGTGCTAGAGAGATAGAGCTCAGCTCCTACAATGAGCAGTTCTTC. Protein product: CSAREIELSSYNEQFF.

The chain links TRBV5-5 to TRBJ2-1, with D possibly matching TRBD1 (5 bases). Germline CDR1 SGHKS, CDR2 YYEKEE (reference sequence). This CDR3 region has 17 residues. V lost 1 base to trimming and J lost 0 bases, with 14 bases between them. The CDR3 region is CASSLIGVGFSYNEQFF. The CDR3 DNA is TGTGCCAGCAGCTTGATAGGGGTCGGCTTCTCCTACAATGAGCAGTTCTTC.

V usage is TRBV5-1 and J usage is TRBJ2-5; 7 bases are shared with TRBD1. The CDR3 totals 17 residues. The V gene's germline CDR1 is SGHRS and CDR2 YFSETQ. V dropped 5 bases and J dropped 5; count of bases not matched to a gene: 18. CDR3 residues: CASRKAWTGRGLETQYF. In DNA form, the CDR3 reads TGCGCCAGCAGAAAAGCATGGACAGGAAGGGGGCTGGAGACCCAGTACTTC. The entire variable domain, with the rest obtained from reference TRBV5-1 and TRBJ2-5, is as follows: KAGVTQTPRYLIKTRGQQVTLSCSPISGHRSVSWYQQTPGQGLQFLFEYFSETQRNKGNFPGRFSGRQFSNSRSEMNVSTLELGDSALYLCASRKAWTGRGLETQYFGPGTRLLVL.

The chain employs TRBV10-3 and TRBJ2-7, with 12 bases identical to TRBD1. The CDR3 sequence is 15 residues long. Germline V CDR1 and CDR2: ENHRY, SYGVKD. Unmatched junction bases numbered 3, after V lost 4 bases and J lost 2 bases. The CDR3 loop is CAISGGTGGTYEQYF. For the CDR3, the DNA is TGTGCCATCAGTGGGGGGACAGGGGGCACCTACGAGCAGTACTTC.

This clonotype has only one observation. At one boundary the junction diverges from the germline segment, which might be a read error. This rearrangement joins TRBV27 to TRBJ1-2; D not resolved. Germline CDR1 reads MNHEY; CDR2 reads SMNVEV (reference sequence). The CDR3 spans 13 residues. The CDR3 loop is CASSAQGPDGYIF. CDR3 coding DNA: TGTGCCAGCAGTGCACAAGGGCCCGATGGCTACATCTTC.

In this sample, this clonotype turned up a few times. The chain links TRBV10-3 to TRBJ2-5, with TRBD2 identical over 14 bases. The end of the DNA aligns better with TRBJ2-1, so the J call may be wrong. The CDR3 sequence is 15 residues long. Per the germline V gene, CDR1 is ENHRY and CDR2 is SYGVKD. DNA of the CDR3: TGTGCCATCGAGGGCGGGACTAGCGGGAGCAATGAGCAGTTCTTC. Protein sequence: CAIEGGTSGSNEQFF.

This clonotype was detected a few times. The chain carries TRBV24-1 and TRBJ2-5; D remains ambiguous. The J call may be faulty, since TRBJ2-7 better matches the DNA end. The CDR3 has 13 residues. Germline CDR1 reads KGHDR; CDR2 reads SFDVKD. CDR3 loop: CATSDESSYEQYF. Here the CDR3 DNA reads TGTGCCACCAGTGATGAGAGCTCCTACGAGCAGTACTTC.

The chain combines TRBV6-5 with TRBJ2-5, with D unclear. The ends were cut back, 6 bases at V and 0 bases at J, with 5 bases in the middle. The CDR3 is made up of 12 amino acids. Germline V CDR1 and CDR2: MNHEY, SVGAGI. The CDR3 DNA follows: TGTGCCAGCAGAAGACACCAAGAGACCCAGTACTTC. It codes for CASRRHQETQYF.

This clonotype turned up a few times. An end of the junction differs from the germline gene, which may be a read error. This chain links TRBV28 with TRBJ2-5, with 9 bases matching TRBD2. The J call is uncertain, as TRBJ2-1 better fits the DNA end. The germline CDR1 and CDR2 sequences are MDHEN and SYDVKM. The CDR3 length is 15 residues. CDR3 bases: TGTGCCAGCAGTTTAACTAGCGGGCAATACAATGGGCAGTTCTTC. Its protein is CASSLTSGQYNGQFF.

This clonotype turned up a few times. The chain is built from TRBV9 and TRBJ2-1; 14 bases line up with TRBD2. With 0 bases clipped from V and 0 bases from J, the junction kept 8 bases outside the gene matches. This CDR3 region has 20 residues. CDR1 SGDLS and CDR2 YYNGEE come from the germline V gene. The CDR3, as DNA: TGTGCCAGCAGCGTAGGGCTTGGACTAGCGGGGGGAAGCTCCTACAATGAGCAGTTCTTC. Amino acids: CASSVGLGLAGGSSYNEQFF.

V and J are TRBV29-1 and TRBJ2-3, with 9 positions matching TRBD1. J gave up 3 bases and V 7 bases, and 8 bases lay outside the gene matches. This CDR3 has 14 residues. Germline V gives CDR1 SQVTM, CDR2 ANQGSEA. Here the CDR3 DNA reads TGCAGCGCACTCCCGGGACAGGGAACAGATACGCAGTATTTT. Translating it yields CSALPGQGTDTQYF.

DNA for the CDR3: TGCGCCAGCAGCCAAACTACCGGGACTCAGAATGAGCAGTTCTTC. Its protein product is CASSQTTGTQNEQFF. The chain couples TRBV4-1 to TRBJ2-1; TRBD2 is a possible D gene (6 bases). Trimming shortened V by 2 bases and J by 7 bases, and 15 bases separated the two germline ends. The CDR3 totals 15 residues. Germline V gene sequence: CDR1 MGHRA, CDR2 YSYEKL.

V gene TRBV5-4 combines with J gene TRBJ2-5; TRBD1 matches 9 bases. The end of the DNA fits TRBJ2-7 better, so the J call may be wrong. Germline CDR1 and CDR2: SGHNT and YYREEE (reference sequence). The CDR3 covers 15 residues. CDR3 sequence reads: CASSMAGQGAYEQYF. The CDR3 nucleotides read TGTGCCAGCAGCATGGCGGGACAGGGCGCCTACGAGCAGTACTTC.

The chain has TRBV7-3 and TRBJ2-3; 11 bases are shared with TRBD1. CDR3 length: 16 residues. The germline gives CDR1 SGHTA, CDR2 FQGTGA. V trimming: 5 bases; J trimming: 2 bases; junction bases outside the gene matches: 6. CDR3 sequence (DNA): TGTGCCAGCAGCCGAGGGACAGGGGGGTTCACAGATACGCAGTATTTT. It yields the protein CASSRGTGGFTDTQYF. Complete variable domain (other parts from reference TRBV7-3 and TRBJ2-3): GAGVSQTPSNKVTEKGKYVELRCDPISGHTALYWYRQSLGQGPEFLIYFQGTGAADDSGLPNDRFFAVRPEGSVSTLKIQRTERGDSAVYLCASSRGTGGFTDTQYFGPGTRLTVL.

This clonotype was counted only a few times. The V and J genes are TRBV29-1 and TRBJ2-1; weak D call: TRBD2 (5 bases). Trimming took 6 bases from V and 10 from J, leaving 16 bases between them. CDR1 SQVTM and CDR2 ANQGSEA come from the germline V gene. This CDR3 is 12 amino acids long. CDR3 region: CSVLNNREEQFF. CDR3 nucleotide sequence: TGCAGCGTGCTTAATAACCGGGAAGAGCAGTTCTTC.

The J gene is TRBJ2-5, the V gene TRBV3-1; D is perhaps TRBD2 (5 bases). The end of the DNA aligns better with TRBJ2-7, so the J call may be wrong. CDR1 and CDR2 from the germline V gene are LGHDT and YNNKEL (reference sequence). The CDR3 consists of 12 residues. CDR3 loop: CASSQHGNEQYF. As DNA, the CDR3 is TGTGCCAGCAGCCAGCACGGGAACGAGCAGTACTTC.

The chain has TRBV9 and TRBJ2-5, with D uncertain. The end of the DNA fits TRBJ2-1 better, so the J call may be wrong. The CDR3 length is 13 residues. Germline V CDR1 and CDR2: SGDLS, YYNGEE. This chain's CDR3 is CASSVGTENEQFF. CDR3 DNA sequence: TGTGCCAGCAGCGTAGGGACCGAAAATGAGCAGTTCTTC.

This clonotype was counted between two and nine times. The DNA of the CDR3 is TGCAGTGCTAGAGATGCCGGGACAGGAATAAACATTCAGTACTTC. Protein sequence: CSARDAGTGINIQYF. The chain carries TRBV20-1 and TRBJ2-4, with 8 bases aligning to TRBD1. This CDR3 is 15 amino acids long. J lost 6 bases, V lost 0 bases, and 7 bases had no gene match. Per the germline V gene, CDR1 is DFQATT and CDR2 is SNEGSKA (reference sequence).

This clonotype was seen a few times. The chain couples TRBV6-5 to TRBJ2-5; D remains unclear. Germline V lookup: CDR1 MNHEY, CDR2 SVGAGI. This CDR3 is 12 amino acids long. Trimming shortened V by 7 bases and J by 4 bases, and 10 bases separated the two germline ends. The CDR3 here is CASKTRAETQYF. CDR3 coding DNA: TGTGCCAGCAAGACAAGGGCAGAGACCCAGTACTTC.

This clonotype was observed a few times. This chain links TRBV21-1 with TRBJ2-5; no check of the table's D call, TRBD1, against the DNA was made. TRBJ2-7 matches the DNA end more closely, so the J call is doubtful. TRBV21-1 counts as a pseudogene. This CDR3 is 13 amino acids long. The CDR3 here is CASSCQTPYEQYF. For the CDR3, the DNA is TGTGCCAGCAGTTGTCAAACCCCCTACGAGCAGTACTTC.

The chain uses TRBV27 and TRBJ2-7; 11 bases line up with TRBD2. The germline CDR1 and CDR2 sequences are MNHEY and SMNVEV (reference sequence). The CDR3 has 16 residues. Losses at the gene ends were 6 bases for V and 2 bases for J; bases not matched to a gene: 9. The CDR3 here is CASRAPTSGSTYEQYF. In nucleotides, the CDR3 is TGTGCCAGCAGAGCCCCCACTAGCGGGAGTACCTACGAGCAGTACTTC.

The rearrangement uses TRBV6-5 and TRBJ2-1; 9 bases are shared with TRBD1. The V gene end was trimmed by 3 bases and the J gene end by 7 bases; junction bases not matched to a gene: 7. Looked up from germline, CDR1 is MNHEY and CDR2 is SVGAGI. CDR3 length equals 15 residues. The CDR3: CASSYQGQGFNEQFF. CDR3 nucleotide sequence: TGTGCCAGCAGTTATCAGGGACAGGGCTTTAATGAGCAGTTCTTC.

This clonotype was seen a few times. The chain has TRBV9 and TRBJ2-3; possible D gene TRBD2, 7 bases. Trimming stripped 0 bases from V and 6 bases from J, with 11 bases between. The CDR3 has 14 amino acids. From germline, CDR1 is SGDLS and CDR2 YYNGEE. CDR3 amino acids: CASSVVGGPDTQYF. The CDR3 coding sequence is TGTGCCAGCAGCGTAGTGGGGGGGCCGGATACGCAGTATTTT. The variable domain in full, completed from reference TRBV9 and TRBJ2-3, reads DSGVTQTPKHLITATGQRVTLRCSPRSGDLSVYWYQQSLDQGLQFLIQYYNGEERAKGNILERFSAQQFPDLHSELNLSSLELGDSALYFCASSVVGGPDTQYFGPGTRLTVL.

This chain links TRBV13 with TRBJ2-5; 12 bases map to TRBD2. The closer fit of TRBJ2-1 to the DNA end suggests the J call may be wrong. CDR1 PRHDT and CDR2 FYEKMQ come from the germline V gene (reference sequence). CDR3 length equals 15 residues. CDR3 DNA sequence: TGTGCCAGCAGCTTACTAGCGGGAGGGCCCGCTGGGCAGTTCTTC. It yields the protein CASSLLAGGPAGQFF.

This clonotype was counted between two and nine times. The rearrangement uses TRBV20-1 and TRBJ2-7; the D gene is possibly TRBD1 (5 bases). Deletions cut 3 bases from V and 0 bases from J, with 15 bases between. There are 15 residues in the CDR3. Germline CDR1 reads DFQATT; CDR2 reads SNEGSKA (reference sequence). The CDR3 here is CSASSRQGSSYEQYF. The CDR3 nucleotides are TGCAGTGCTAGTAGTCGGCAGGGCAGCTCCTACGAGCAGTACTTC.

The sample holds a few counts of this clonotype. The chain joins TRBV7-2 to TRBJ2-5; D is undetermined. The tail of the sequence fits TRBJ2-7 better, so the J call may be wrong. The CDR3 runs to 13 residues. The germline CDR1 and CDR2 sequences are SGHTA and FQGNSA. CDR3 sequence reads: CASSLSEAYEQYF. In DNA, the CDR3 is TGTGCCAGCAGCTTAAGTGAAGCGTACGAGCAGTACTTC.

The chain recombines TRBV4-3 with TRBJ1-4, with 9 bases lining up with TRBD1. Trimming removed 3 bases from V and 7 bases from J; junction bases left unmatched: 3. This CDR3 is 14 amino acids long. Germline lookup yields CDR1 LGHNA and CDR2 YSLEER. The CDR3 here is CASSHRTGVEKLFF. CDR3 coding DNA: TGCGCCAGCAGCCACCGGACAGGGGTTGAAAAACTGTTTTTT.

This clonotype was seen once. The chain recombines TRBV29-1 with TRBJ2-1; weak D call: TRBD1 (6 bases). Trimming removed 7 bases from V and 6 bases from J, with 13 bases in between. The CDR3 loop spans 12 amino acids. Germline V gives CDR1 SQVTM, CDR2 ANQGSEA. The CDR3 reads CSGSTGSNEQFF. CDR3 bases: TGCAGCGGGTCTACAGGGTCCAATGAGCAGTTCTTC.